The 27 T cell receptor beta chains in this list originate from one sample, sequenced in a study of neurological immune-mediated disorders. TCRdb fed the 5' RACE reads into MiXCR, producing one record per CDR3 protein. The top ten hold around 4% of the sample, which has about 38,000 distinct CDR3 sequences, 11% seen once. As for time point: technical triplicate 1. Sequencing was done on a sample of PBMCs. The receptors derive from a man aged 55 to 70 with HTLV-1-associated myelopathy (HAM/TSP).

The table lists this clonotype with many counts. Here the CDR3 reads CASSLRVAYEQYF. In DNA form, the CDR3 reads TGTGCCAGCAGTCTTCGGGTAGCCTACGAGCAGTACTTC. V and J are TRBV12-3 or TRBV12-4 and TRBJ2-7; D uncertain. Trimming pared 5 bases from V and 2 bases from J, leaving 10 bases between. The CDR3 is 13 amino acids.

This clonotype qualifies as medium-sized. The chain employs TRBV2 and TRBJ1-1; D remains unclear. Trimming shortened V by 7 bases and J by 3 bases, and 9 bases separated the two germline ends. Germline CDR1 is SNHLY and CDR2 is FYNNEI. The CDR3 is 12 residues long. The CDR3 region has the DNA TGTGCCAGCATCATGTCTCACACTGAAGCTTTCTTT. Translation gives CASIMSHTEAFF. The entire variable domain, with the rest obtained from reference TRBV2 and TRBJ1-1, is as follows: EPEVTQTPSHQVTQMGQEVILRCVPISNHLYFYWYRQILGQKVEFLVSFYNNEISEKSEIFDDQFSVERPDGSNFTLKIRSTKLEDSAMYFCASIMSHTEAFFGQGTRLTVV.

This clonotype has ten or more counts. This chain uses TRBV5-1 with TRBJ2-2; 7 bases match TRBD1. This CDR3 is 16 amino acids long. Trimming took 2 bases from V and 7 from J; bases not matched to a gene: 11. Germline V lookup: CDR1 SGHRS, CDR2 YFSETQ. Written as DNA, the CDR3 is TGCGCCAGCAGCTTTGCCGGAACAGGGGAAAACGGGGAGCTGTTTTTT. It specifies CASSFAGTGENGELFF.

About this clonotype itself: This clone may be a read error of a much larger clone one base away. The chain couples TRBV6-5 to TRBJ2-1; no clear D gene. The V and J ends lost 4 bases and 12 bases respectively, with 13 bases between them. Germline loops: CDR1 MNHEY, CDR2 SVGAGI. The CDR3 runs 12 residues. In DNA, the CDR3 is TGTGCCAGCAGTTCCCCCTTACATGCGCAGTTCTTC. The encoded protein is CASSSPLHAQFF.

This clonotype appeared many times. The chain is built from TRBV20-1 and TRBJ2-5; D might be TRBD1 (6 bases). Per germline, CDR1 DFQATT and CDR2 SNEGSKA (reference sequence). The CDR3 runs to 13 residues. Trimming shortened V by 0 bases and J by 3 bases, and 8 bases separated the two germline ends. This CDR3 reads CSARDSGEETQYF. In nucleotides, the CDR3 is TGCAGTGCTAGAGATTCAGGGGAAGAGACCCAGTACTTC.

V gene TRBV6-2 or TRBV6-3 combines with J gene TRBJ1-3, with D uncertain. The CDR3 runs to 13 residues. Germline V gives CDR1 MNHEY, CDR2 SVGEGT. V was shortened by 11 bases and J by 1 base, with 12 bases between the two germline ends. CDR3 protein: CASQAGSGNTIYF. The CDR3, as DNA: TGTGCCTCCCAGGCGGGATCTGGAAACACCATATATTTT.

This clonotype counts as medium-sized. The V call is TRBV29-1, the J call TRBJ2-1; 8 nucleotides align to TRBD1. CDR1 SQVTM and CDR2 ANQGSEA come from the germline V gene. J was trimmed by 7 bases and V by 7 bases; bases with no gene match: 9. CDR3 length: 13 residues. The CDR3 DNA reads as TGCAGCGCCGACAGGGGAAATAGAAATGAGCAGTTCTTC. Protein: CSADRGNRNEQFF.

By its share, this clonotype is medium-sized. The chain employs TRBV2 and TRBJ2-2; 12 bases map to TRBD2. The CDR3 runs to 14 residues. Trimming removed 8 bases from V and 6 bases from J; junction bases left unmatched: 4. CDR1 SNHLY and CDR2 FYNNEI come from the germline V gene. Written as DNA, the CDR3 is TGTGCCAGCGTGACTAGCGGGAGAGCCGGGGAGCTGTTTTTT. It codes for CASVTSGRAGELFF.

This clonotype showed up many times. For the CDR3, the DNA is TGTGCCAGCAGTGAATTATTGATCTCTGGAAACACCATATATTTT. Protein sequence: CASSELLISGNTIYF. The genes are TRBV25-1 and TRBJ1-3, with D unresolved. Germline V CDR1 and CDR2: MGHDK, SYGVNS. CDR3 length equals 15 residues. V was pared by 1 base and J by 0 bases, with 7 bases between.

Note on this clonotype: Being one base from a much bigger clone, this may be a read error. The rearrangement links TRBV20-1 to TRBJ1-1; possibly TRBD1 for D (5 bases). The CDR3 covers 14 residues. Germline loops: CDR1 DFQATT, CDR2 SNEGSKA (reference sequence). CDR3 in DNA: TGCAGCACAAGTTCCGGTCGGGGGGTCACTGAAGCTTTCTTT. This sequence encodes CSTSSGRGVTEAFF.

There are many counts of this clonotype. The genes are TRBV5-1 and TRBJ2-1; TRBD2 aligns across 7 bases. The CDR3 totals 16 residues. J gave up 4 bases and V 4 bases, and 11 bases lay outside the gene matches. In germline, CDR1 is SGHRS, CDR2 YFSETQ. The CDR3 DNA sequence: TGCGCCAGCAGCCTTCGAGCGGGAACCGGGTACAATGAGCAGTTCTTC. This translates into CASSLRAGTGYNEQFF. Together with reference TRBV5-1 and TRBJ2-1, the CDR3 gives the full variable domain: KAGVTQTPRYLIKTRGQQVTLSCSPISGHRSVSWYQQTPGQGLQFLFEYFSETQRNKGNFPGRFSGRQFSNSRSEMNVSTLELGDSALYLCASSLRAGTGYNEQFFGPGTRLTVL.

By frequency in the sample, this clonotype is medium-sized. CDR3 DNA sequence: TGTGCCAGCAGCTTGGGGGACAGCTTATGGGGCACAGATACGCAGTATTTT. As protein: CASSLGDSLWGTDTQYF. The rearrangement uses TRBV5-6 and TRBJ2-3; TRBD1 agrees at 7 bases. CDR1 is SGHDT, CDR2 YYEEEE, per germline. The length of the CDR3 is 17 residues. Unmatched junction bases numbered 8, after V lost 0 bases and J lost 1 base.

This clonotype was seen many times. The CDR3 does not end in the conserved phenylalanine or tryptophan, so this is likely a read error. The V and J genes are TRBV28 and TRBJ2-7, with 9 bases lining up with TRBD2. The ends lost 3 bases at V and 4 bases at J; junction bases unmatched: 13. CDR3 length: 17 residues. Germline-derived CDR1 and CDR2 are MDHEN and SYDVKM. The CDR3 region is CASSLERPGLAPYEQYL. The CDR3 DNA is TGTGCCAGCAGTTTGGAGCGACCGGGACTAGCCCCATACGAGCAGTACCTC.

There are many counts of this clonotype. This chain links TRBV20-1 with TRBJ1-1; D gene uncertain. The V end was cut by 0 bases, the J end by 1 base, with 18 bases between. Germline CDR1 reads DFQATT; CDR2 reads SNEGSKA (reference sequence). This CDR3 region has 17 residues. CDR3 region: CSARDIALWGPNTEAFF. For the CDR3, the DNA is TGCAGTGCTAGAGATATTGCGTTGTGGGGTCCGAACACTGAAGCTTTCTTT.

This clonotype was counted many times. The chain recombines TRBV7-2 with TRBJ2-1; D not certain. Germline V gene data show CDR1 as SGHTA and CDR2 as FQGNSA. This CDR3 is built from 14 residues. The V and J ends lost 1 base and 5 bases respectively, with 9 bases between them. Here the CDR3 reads CASSLGSLNNEQFF. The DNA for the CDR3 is TGTGCCAGCAGCTTAGGTTCACTAAACAATGAGCAGTTCTTC.

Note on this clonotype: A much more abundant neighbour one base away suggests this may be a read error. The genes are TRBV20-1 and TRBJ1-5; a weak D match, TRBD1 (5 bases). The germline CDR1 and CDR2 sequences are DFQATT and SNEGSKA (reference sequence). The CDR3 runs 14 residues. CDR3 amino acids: CSATSGGRNQPKHF. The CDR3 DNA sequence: TGCAGTGCCACATCGGGGGGGAGGAATCAGCCCAAGCATTTT.

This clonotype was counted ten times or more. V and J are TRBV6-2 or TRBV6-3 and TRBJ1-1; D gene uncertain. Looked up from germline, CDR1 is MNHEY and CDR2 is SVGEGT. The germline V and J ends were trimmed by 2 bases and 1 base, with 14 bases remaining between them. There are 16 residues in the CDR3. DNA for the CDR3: TGTGCCAGCAGTTACGAAAGGAAATGGGCGAACACTGAAGCTTTCTTT. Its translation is CASSYERKWANTEAFF.

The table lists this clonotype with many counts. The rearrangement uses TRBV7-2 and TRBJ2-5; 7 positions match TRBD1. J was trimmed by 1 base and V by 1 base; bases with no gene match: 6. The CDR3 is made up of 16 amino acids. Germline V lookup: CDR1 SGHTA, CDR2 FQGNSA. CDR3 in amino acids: CASSLVERTGQETQYF. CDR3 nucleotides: TGTGCCAGCAGCTTAGTGGAGAGGACAGGCCAAGAGACCCAGTACTTC.

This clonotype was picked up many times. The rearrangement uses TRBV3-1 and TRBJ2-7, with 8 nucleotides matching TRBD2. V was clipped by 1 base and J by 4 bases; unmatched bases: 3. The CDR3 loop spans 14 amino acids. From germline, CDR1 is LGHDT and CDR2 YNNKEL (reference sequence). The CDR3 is CASSQGTSRYEQYF. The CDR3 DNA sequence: TGTGCCAGCAGCCAAGGGACTAGCAGGTACGAGCAGTACTTC.

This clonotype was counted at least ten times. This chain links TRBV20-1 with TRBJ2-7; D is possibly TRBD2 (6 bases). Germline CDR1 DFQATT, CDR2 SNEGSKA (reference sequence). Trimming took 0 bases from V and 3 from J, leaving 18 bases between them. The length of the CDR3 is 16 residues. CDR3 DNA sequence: TGCAGTGCTAGAGATCCGGGGTCTAGCGCTGACTACGAGCAGTACTTC. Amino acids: CSARDPGSSADYEQYF.

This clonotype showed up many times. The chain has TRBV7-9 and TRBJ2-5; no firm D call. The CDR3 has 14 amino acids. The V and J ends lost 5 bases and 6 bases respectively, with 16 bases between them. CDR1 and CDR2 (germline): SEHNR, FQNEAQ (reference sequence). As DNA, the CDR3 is TGTGCCAGCAGCCATGACGGCAGGCAAAAGACCCAGTACTTC. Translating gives CASSHDGRQKTQYF.

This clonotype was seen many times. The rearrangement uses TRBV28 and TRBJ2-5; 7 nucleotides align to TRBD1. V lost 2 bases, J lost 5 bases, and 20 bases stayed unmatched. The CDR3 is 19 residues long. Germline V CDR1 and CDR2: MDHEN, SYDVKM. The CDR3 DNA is TGTGCCAGCAGTTTACCCTGGACAGGTGGGGTGATTAGTTGGGAGACCCAGTACTTC. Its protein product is CASSLPWTGGVISWETQYF.

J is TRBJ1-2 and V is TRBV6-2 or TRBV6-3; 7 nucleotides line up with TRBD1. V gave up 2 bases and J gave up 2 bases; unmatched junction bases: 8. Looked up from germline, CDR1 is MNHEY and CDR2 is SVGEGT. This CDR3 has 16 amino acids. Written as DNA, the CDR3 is TGTGCCAGCAGTTACGGGGGGACAGTTCAGAACTATGGCTACACCTTC. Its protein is CASSYGGTVQNYGYTF.

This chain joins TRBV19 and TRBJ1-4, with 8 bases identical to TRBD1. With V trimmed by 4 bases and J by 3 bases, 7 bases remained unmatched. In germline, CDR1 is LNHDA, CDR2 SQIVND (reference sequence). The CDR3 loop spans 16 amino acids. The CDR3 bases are TGTGCCAGTAGTAGAAACCCGGGACAGGCTAATGAAAAACTGTTTTTT. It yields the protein CASSRNPGQANEKLFF. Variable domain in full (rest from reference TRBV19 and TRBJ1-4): DGGITQSPKYLFRKEGQNVTLSCEQNLNHDAMYWYRQDPGQGLRLIYYSQIVNDFQKGDIAEGYSVSREKKESFPLTVTSAQKNPTAFYLCASSRNPGQANEKLFFGSGTQLSVL.

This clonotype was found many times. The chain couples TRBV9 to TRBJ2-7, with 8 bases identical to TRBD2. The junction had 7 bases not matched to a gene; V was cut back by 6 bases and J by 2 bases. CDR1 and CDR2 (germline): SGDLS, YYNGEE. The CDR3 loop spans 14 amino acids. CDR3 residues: CASTNSGNPYEQYF. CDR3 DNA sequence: TGTGCCAGCACCAATAGCGGGAATCCCTACGAGCAGTACTTC.

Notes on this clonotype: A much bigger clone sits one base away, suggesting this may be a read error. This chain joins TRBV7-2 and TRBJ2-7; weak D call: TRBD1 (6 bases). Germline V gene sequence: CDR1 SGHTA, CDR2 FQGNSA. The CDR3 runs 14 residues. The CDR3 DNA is TGTGCCAGCAGCTGGGGACACCTCTCCTACGAGCATTACTTC. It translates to CASSWGHLSYEHYF.

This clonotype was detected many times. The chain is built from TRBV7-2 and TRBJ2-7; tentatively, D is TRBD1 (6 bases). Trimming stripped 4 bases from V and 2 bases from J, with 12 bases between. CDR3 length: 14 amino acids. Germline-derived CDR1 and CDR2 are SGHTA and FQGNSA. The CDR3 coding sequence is TGTGCCAGCAGCTCATCACAGGGAACCTACGAGCAGTACTTC. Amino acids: CASSSSQGTYEQYF.